This record looks at one TCR beta chain sequence and its context. Germline V gene lookup returns CDR1 SGHRS and CDR2 YFSETQ. Trimming left V 0 bases short and J 6 bases short, with 10 bases between. The CDR3 loop spans 14 amino acids. Sequencing used immunoSEQ multiplex PCR; TCRdb keeps in-frame clones, though not all of them. Of about 350,000 clones listed, around 89% are singletons. The sample comes from a study of Ad26.COV2.S vaccination and SARS-CoV-2 variants. The treatment: over 15 received Ad26.COV2.S at low or high dose, single or two shots; roughly five received placebo; per-sample allocation not given. Vaccine and placebo recipients were sampled on day 63 after the first injection.

The genes are TRBV5-1 and TRBJ1-5; the D gene is possibly TRBD1 (5 bases). The starting material was peripheral blood, obtained in a trial of Ad26.COV2.S vaccine versus placebo. This TCR was recovered from a person aged 18-65 years who received the Ad26.COV2.S COVID-19 vaccine or a placebo. CDR3 in DNA: TGCGCCAGCAGCTTGGGAGGGGACGGTCAGCCCCAGCATTTT. It specifies CASSLGGDGQPQHF. The full variable domain, in which reference TRBV5-1 and TRBJ1-5 provide the parts outside the CDR3, is KAGVTQTPRYLIKTRGQQVTLSCSPISGHRSVSWYQQTPGQGLQFLFEYFSETQRNKGNFPGRFSGRQFSNSRSEMNVSTLELGDSALYLCASSLGGDGQPQHFGDGTRLSIL.